This T cell receptor beta chain is drawn from a study of T cell responses to AZD1222 COVID-19 vaccine. The study's findings and limits: Donors were chiefly white British, with a greater number of females, and clonal diversity was perhaps underestimated. Unmutated regions of variants are reportedly targeted by nearly half of spike-specific TCRs. Every sample of the repertoires postdated the peak T cell response.

To note about this clone: The antigen is not known.

This CDR3 is built from 14 residues. V was clipped by 7 bases and J by 1 base, with 12 bases between them. CDR1 and CDR2 (germline): MDHEN, SYDVKM. Sequencing used immunoSEQ multiplex PCR; TCRdb keeps in-frame clones, though not all of them. The sample lists 150,000 or so clones; roughly 90% were seen once. This sample comprised peripheral blood, obtained on day 0 of AZD1222 vaccination. This clonotype was obtained from an adult in good health. V is TRBV28 and J is TRBJ2-3; D may be TRBD2 (6 bases). The CDR3 loop reads CASTKGLRTDTQYF. In DNA, the CDR3 is TGTGCCAGCACGAAGGGACTCCGCACAGATACGCAGTATTTT.